Listed below are T cell receptor beta chains from one sample, sequenced in a study of Ad26.COV2.S vaccination and SARS-CoV-2 variants. Assay: immunoSEQ multiplex PCR; the TCRdb copy retains only in-frame clones and omits some. The top ten hold 1.5% to 2% of the sample, which has about 460,000 clones, nearly 90% seen once. The sample consisted of peripheral blood, taken in a trial of Ad26.COV2.S vaccine versus placebo. These receptors originate from a person aged 18-65 years who received the Ad26.COV2.S COVID-19 vaccine or a placebo. Both conserved end residues are part of each CDR3. D genes are given only for firm matches. Only part of the rows carry a size: once, few, many, or a class if the clone is expanded.

J,D,size,V,DNA,CDR3
TRBJ2-7,TRBD1,.,TRBV9,TGTGCCAGCAGCGTGGACAGGGAAGCCTACGAGCAGTACTTC,CASSVDREAYEQYF
TRBJ2-3,TRBD1,.,TRBV10-3,TGTGCCTCAGCGGGGACAGGGGGTATGGATACGCAGTATTTT,CASAGTGGMDTQYF
TRBJ2-1,.,.,TRBV5-4,TGTGCCAGCAGCTTGTCGTCAGAGCAGTTCTTC,CASSLSSEQFF
TRBJ2-7,.,.,TRBV30,TGTGCCTGGACGGAGGGCGCGACCAACGAGCAGTACTTC,CAWTEGATNEQYF
TRBJ2-3,.,.,TRBV7-6,TGTGCCAGCACCCCTCACGGCGGGGCAGATACGCAGTATTTT,CASTPHGGADTQYF
TRBJ1-2,.,.,TRBV2,TGTGCCAGCAGCCCATTCTATGGCTACACCTTC,CASSPFYGYTF
TRBJ2-1,TRBD2,.,TRBV28,TGTGCCAGCAAAGCGGGAGCGGTTGAGCAGTTCTTC,CASKAGAVEQFF
TRBJ2-1,.,.,TRBV15,TGTGCCACCAGCAGCAGCGCGTACTCCTACAATGAGCAGTTCTTC,CATSSSAYSYNEQFF
TRBJ2-5,TRBD1,.,TRBV10-2,TGCGCCAGCAGTGAGTCCCATCCGGGACAGGGGCCGGGGTACTTC,CASSESHPGQGPGYF
TRBJ2-2,TRBD2,.,TRBV5-1,TGCGCCAGCAGCCCGGGACTAGTCAGCGCCGGGGAGCTGTTTTTT,CASSPGLVSAGELFF
TRBJ2-2,.,.,TRBV18,TGTGCCAGCTCACCCCTTAGGCACACCGGGGAGCTGTTTTTT,CASSPLRHTGELFF
TRBJ2-1,.,.,TRBV7-9,TGTGCCAGCAGCTCCCCGGGCGGGGGCGTAAATGAGCAGTTCTTC,CASSSPGGGVNEQFF
TRBJ2-1,.,.,TRBV5-1,TGCGCCAGCAGCTTGGCTCCGGGAGTTTCCTACAATGAGCAGTTCTTC,CASSLAPGVSYNEQFF
TRBJ2-2,.,.,TRBV7-3,TGTGCCAGCAGCTTAACTACTCTGGGAGGCAGCGGGGAGCTGTTTTTT,CASSLTTLGGSGELFF
TRBJ1-4,.,.,TRBV28,TGTGCCAGCACCATACGGGGCTCTAATGAAAAACTGTTTTTT,CASTIRGSNEKLFF
TRBJ2-5,TRBD2,.,TRBV5-4,TGTGCCAGCAGACCGGGGGTAGCGGGAGTCCAAGAGACCCAGTACTTC,CASRPGVAGVQETQYF
TRBJ1-3,TRBD1,.,TRBV28,TGTGCCAGCAGTAACAACACAGGGGTAGGTGGAAACACCATATATTTT,CASSNNTGVGGNTIYF
TRBJ2-2,TRBD2,.,TRBV7-2,TGTGCCAGCAGCTTAGTAGGGACTAGCGGGAACACCGGGGAGCTGTTTTTT,CASSLVGTSGNTGELFF
TRBJ1-1,.,.,TRBV5-1,TGCGCCAGCAGCTCCAGAGGAACAGGGTTGAACACTGAAGCTTTCTTT,CASSSRGTGLNTEAFF
TRBJ1-2,.,.,TRBV19,TGTGCCAGTAGTGCAGGGGACCCCACCCGCTGGGGCTATGGCTACACCTTC,CASSAGDPTRWGYGYTF
TRBJ1-1,.,.,TRBV10-3,TGTGCCATCAGCGGGGGCGTCATGAACACTGAAGCTTTCTTT,CAISGGVMNTEAFF
TRBJ2-3,TRBD2,.,TRBV28,TGTGCCACTTCACCGGGGGGTAGCGGGAGTCATACGCAGTATTTT,CATSPGGSGSHTQYF
TRBJ2-5,.,.,TRBV2,TGTGCCAGCAGTAGCGGGTTCAGTGGAGAGACCCAGTACTTC,CASSSGFSGETQYF
TRBJ1-4,.,.,TRBV28,TGTGCCAGCAGTTTTAGGGGTATGGGTGAAAAACTGTTTTTT,CASSFRGMGEKLFF
TRBJ2-2,.,.,TRBV4-2,TGTGCCAGCAGCCAATTGCAGTTGAACACCGGGGAGCTGTTTTTT,CASSQLQLNTGELFF
TRBJ2-7,TRBD1,.,TRBV6-5,TGTGCCAGCAGTTTTGGACAGGGGAAGTACGAGCAGTACTTC,CASSFGQGKYEQYF
TRBJ2-3,TRBD2,once,TRBV5-5,TGTGCCAGCAGCTTGGCGCTAGCGGGGGGTGCAGATACGCAGTATTTT,CASSLALAGGADTQYF
TRBJ2-1,.,.,TRBV28,TGTGCCAGCAAGGCCACTTATCGTCAAAACCTACCTCAGAATGAGCAGTTCTTC,CASKATYRQNLPQNEQFF
TRBJ2-2,.,.,TRBV9,TGTGCCAGCAGCGTCAGCGTTTCGGTTCGCACCGGGGAGCTGTTTTTT,CASSVSVSVRTGELFF
TRBJ2-1,.,.,TRBV11-2,TGTGCCAGCGATTCCAGGGGCGATGGATACAATGAGCAGTTCTTC,CASDSRGDGYNEQFF
TRBJ1-1,.,.,TRBV30,TGTGCACGCCGTGAACAGGGGAACACTGAAGCTTTCTTT,CARREQGNTEAFF
TRBJ1-5,.,once,TRBV19,TGTGCCAGTAGTATATGGTTATTTCAGCCCCAGCATTTT,CASSIWLFQPQHF
TRBJ2-1,TRBD1,.,TRBV5-1,TGCGCCAGCAGCTTACCCCTACAGAGTACCCAGGGGGATGAGCAGTTCTTC,CASSLPLQSTQGDEQFF
TRBJ2-2,TRBD1,.,TRBV29-1,TGCAGCGTTGAAGATCAAGAGGGGGCTGGGGAGCTGTTTTTT,CSVEDQEGAGELFF
TRBJ2-1,.,.,TRBV6-5,TGTGCCAGCAGGGGGGGTTACAATGAGCAGTTCTTC,CASRGGYNEQFF
TRBJ2-2,.,.,TRBV9,TGTGCCAGCGCCAACAGGGACACCGGGGAGCTGTTTTTT,CASANRDTGELFF
TRBJ2-1,TRBD1,.,TRBV25-1,TGTGCCAGCAGTGACTGGACAGGTCCGAACAATGAGCAGTTCTTC,CASSDWTGPNNEQFF
TRBJ1-5,.,once,TRBV30,TGTGCCTGGAGTGTACTGACAGCTAATCAGCCCCAGCATTTT,CAWSVLTANQPQHF
TRBJ2-3,.,.,TRBV5-1,TGCGCCAGCAGCTTGCTAGGAGCTAGCACAGATACGCAGTATTTT,CASSLLGASTDTQYF
TRBJ2-3,.,.,TRBV7-9,TGTGCCAGCAGCTTCCAGGGGACCACAGATACGCAGTATTTT,CASSFQGTTDTQYF
TRBJ2-2,TRBD1,.,TRBV28,TGTGCCAGCAATCTGAGACAGGGGGCCGTCACCGGGGAGCTGTTTTTT,CASNLRQGAVTGELFF
TRBJ2-2,.,.,TRBV19,TGTGCCGGACGGGGGGACAGTGCGACCGGGGAGCTGTTTTTT,CAGRGDSATGELFF
TRBJ2-2,.,.,TRBV5-4,TGTGCCAGCAGCTTGGCCGGGCTTAACACCGGGGAGCTGTTTTTT,CASSLAGLNTGELFF
TRBJ2-5,.,.,TRBV10-3,TGTGCCATCAGTGAGTCATCAGGAGAGACCCAGTACTTC,CAISESSGETQYF
TRBJ1-2,.,.,TRBV29-1,TGCAGCGTTGAAGAACAGGGTTTTGGCGGCTACACCTTC,CSVEEQGFGGYTF
TRBJ1-1,TRBD1,.,TRBV6-6,TGTGCCAGCAGTTTGGACAGGGCTGAAGCTTTCTTT,CASSLDRAEAFF
TRBJ2-5,.,.,TRBV3-1/TRBV3-2,TGTGCCAGCAGCCAAGATCGTCACGGGCAGAGGGGCGAGACCCAGTACTTC,CASSQDRHGQRGETQYF